This paragraph covers one T cell receptor (beta chain) sequence. The antigen is undetermined. For TCR beta, libraries came from quantitative 5'-RACE with molecular barcodes. TCRdb re-called the 5' RACE reads through MiXCR, storing one row per CDR3 protein. Among tens of thousands of distinct CDR3 sequences listed, approximately 30% were seen once. This record comes from a study of CD8 T cells in ankylosing spondylitis. Whole-study results and caveats: Characteristic of ankylosing spondylitis blood, it appeared, was a TCR beta motif comprising fewer than 10 highly homologous variants. The study looked at matched synovial fluid samples from ankylosing spondylitis patients. Disease-linked clones were reported to be significantly enriched there.

Losses at the gene ends were 6 bases for V and 0 bases for J; bases not matched to a gene: 5. The CDR3 is 15 amino acids. Per the germline V gene, CDR1 is DFQATT and CDR2 is SNEGSKA (reference sequence). The V and J genes are TRBV20-1 and TRBJ2-4; 10 bases match TRBD2. The sequencing input was blood, either unsorted or a sorted T cell fraction (not recorded which). This receptor was taken from a male donor with ankylosing spondylitis or in good health (not recorded which). For the CDR3, the DNA is TGCAGTGCCAAGCGGGAGGGGGCAGCCAAAAACATTCAGTACTTC. Protein product: CSAKREGAAKNIQYF.